Listed here is a single T cell receptor beta chain. CDR1 is MNHEY and CDR2 is SVGEGT in the germline V gene. CDR3 length equals 12 residues. This sample is drawn from a study of blood T cells in healthy people across ages. It was with a sample-barcoded 5' primer and a J-beta primer mix that a second PCR of about 7 to 12 cycles was run. All cDNA molecules were each tagged by a template-switch adaptor with 12 random nucleotides. TCRdb called the 5' RACE reads again in MiXCR, with one record for every CDR3 protein. The sample yields about 760,000 distinct CDR3 sequences, around 25% seen once. A further study also used this sample, focusing on T cells of mothers and their children.

The sequencing input was blood. The rearrangement uses TRBV6-2 or TRBV6-3 and TRBJ2-5; no reliable D call. The DNA end favors TRBJ2-1, so the J call may be wrong. This receptor was taken from a boy aged 10-17 years in good health. The CDR3, as DNA: TGTGCCAGCAGTTACTTAGACAATGAGCAGTTCTTC. It yields the protein CASSYLDNEQFF.